Listed below are T cell receptor beta chains from one sample, sequenced in a study of blood T cell repertoires in COVID-19. Clones were read by immunoSEQ multiplex PCR, and TCRdb kept only the in-frame ones, dropping some. Of some 310,000 clones listed, about nine tenths are singletons. Sequencing was done on a sample of peripheral blood. The origin of the receptors is a middle-aged man with active or convalescent COVID-19. The conserved cysteine and the conserved F or W are not part of the CDR3 here.

V	J	length	CDR3
TRBV19	TRBJ1-1	13	ASSSQGGGNTEAF
TRBV5-1	TRBJ1-2	12	ASRRGQGENGYT
TRBV6-1	TRBJ1-1	13	ASSEGGLQNTEAF
TRBV27	TRBJ2-1	13	ASSSRDRVSNEQF
TRBV7-8	TRBJ1-2	10	ASSLSGFGYT
TRBV6-5	TRBJ1-2	13	ASSYAGRGPTGYT
TRBV29-1	TRBJ2-5	12	SPRKLQGEETQY
TRBV18	TRBJ1-1	13	ASSPPEIVIGGAF
TRBV19	TRBJ1-5	11	ASSIEGNQPQH
TRBV18	TRBJ2-7	12	ASSPRTGPYEQY
TRBV6-5	TRBJ1-2	13	ASSHPQGGNYGYT
TRBV29-1	TRBJ2-7	9	SAGTSYEQY
TRBV10-3	TRBJ1-1	11	AISAPGDTEAF
TRBV28	TRBJ2-7	13	ASNSGTGPFYEQY
TRBV3-1/TRBV3-2	TRBJ1-2	17	ASSQAEGQGLFGNYGYT
TRBV19	TRBJ1-2	12	ASTLTWAAETYT
TRBV18	TRBJ2-3	10	ASSPSEDTQY
TRBV3-1/TRBV3-2	TRBJ2-7	14	ASSRQAGQGTYEQY
TRBV7-8	TRBJ2-7	13	ASSEYGRGTYEQY
TRBV6-2/TRBV6-3	TRBJ1-2	11	ASSYQGLYGYT
TRBV27	TRBJ2-5	13	ASSPSPGGQKTQY
TRBV18	TRBJ2-7	12	ASSLRDRGYEQY
TRBV19	TRBJ1-1	11	ASSSRVNTEAF
TRBV19	TRBJ1-5	11	ATKDRGNQPQH
TRBV14	TRBJ2-6	17	ASSPIGWDRRSGANVLT
TRBV3-1/TRBV3-2	TRBJ2-3	14	ASSVTSWAFTDTQY
TRBV7-2	TRBJ1-3	14	ASSLAWAKYGNTIY
TRBV2	TRBJ1-2	11	ASSEQWTMDYT
TRBV7-2	TRBJ2-7	11	ASSFDRANEQY
TRBV18	TRBJ2-3	14	ASSPRTGAGTDTQY
TRBV3-1/TRBV3-2	TRBJ1-6	17	ASSPNRGLKNSYNSPLH
TRBV9	TRBJ2-2	10	ASGQGARELF
TRBV10-3	TRBJ2-2	10	AISANGGELF
TRBV19	TRBJ1-5	13	ASSLDSFGNQPQH
TRBV7-3	TRBJ2-2	11	ASSFSASGELF
TRBV10-3	TRBJ2-7	13	AISGRGLADYEQY
TRBV28	TRBJ2-5	13	ASSFGLAGRETQY
TRBV15	TRBJ2-3	12	ATSRDVAADTQY
TRBV28	TRBJ1-1	12	ASSLGSSNTEAF
TRBV19	TRBJ2-2	13	ASSRTGGNTGELF
TRBV3-1/TRBV3-2	TRBJ1-2	10	ASSYREYGYT
TRBV7-2	TRBJ1-2	14	ASSSPGTGGLYGYT
TRBV5-1	TRBJ2-5	12	ASSLATSQETQY
TRBV28	TRBJ2-7	15	ASSLWADGDSSYEQY
TRBV2	TRBJ1-5	11	ASRRDSNQPQH
TRBV4-3	TRBJ1-1	13	ASSRSPNGGTEAF
TRBV5-6	TRBJ2-7	13	ASSLGLAGVYEQY
TRBV4-3	TRBJ1-4	12	ASSQGGTDEKLF
TRBV3-1/TRBV3-2	TRBJ1-6	11	ASSQDPRSPLH
TRBV6-5	TRBJ1-3	13	ASSPQIPSGNTIY
TRBV4-2	TRBJ1-1	13	ASSPLQGKDTEAF
TRBV5-1	TRBJ1-1	14	ASSPRPGQGATEAF
TRBV18	TRBJ1-1	13	ASSVTTTGATEAF
TRBV30	TRBJ2-7	9	ALGTAGEQY